The clone carrying this TCR beta chain was seen more than once but under ten times. Its antigen is unidentified. Lacking the conserved final phenylalanine or tryptophan, this CDR3 likely reflects a read error. No DNA is shown, since the ends of the CDR3 on it are uncertain; the CDR3 is the one TCRdb lists. These data are taken from a study of response to subunit inactivated influenza vaccine. The CDR3 spans 10 residues, counting both ends. Per germline, CDR1 SGHTA and CDR2 FQGNSA. Study results and limitations: Every seasonal influenza vaccination brings in few new T cells, the authors suggested.

TCRdb independently ran MiXCR on the RT-PCR reads; one entry per CDR3 protein. The sample includes some 160,000 distinct CDR3 sequences, about 11% seen only once; the top ten take roughly 12%. The V gene is TRBV7-2, the J gene TRBJ2-2; the table gives TRBD2 as D, unverified against the DNA. The sample in question was non-naive T cells sorted from PBMCs, obtained roughly 48 days after vaccination. The origin of this receptor is a man over 45 who received an inactivated influenza vaccine. The CDR3 here is CASSLAVGLA.